The 7 T cell receptor beta chains in this list originate from one sample, sequenced in a study of shared clonotypes between healthy human individuals. Using immunoSEQ multiplex PCR, the repertoire was profiled, and TCRdb retains in-frame clones only, with some absent. Of around 1.1 million clones listed, about four fifths are singletons. Sequencing used memory CD4+ T cells from PBMCs. As for subset: CD45RA-negative fraction. All receptors derive from a young man in good health. Some clones in this sample may be carry-over from other donors' samples.

The rearrangement uses TRBV27 and TRBJ1-6, with TRBD1 matching over 8 bases. Trimming removed 5 bases from V and 8 bases from J; junction bases left unmatched: 5. The CDR3 is 14 residues long. Germline V CDR1 and CDR2: MNHEY, SMNVEV (reference sequence). The CDR3 loop reads CASSADRGDSPLHF. Written as DNA, the CDR3 is TGTGCCAGCAGTGCAGACAGGGGTGATTCACCCCTCCACTTT.

This clone has more than one count but fewer than ten. J is TRBJ2-7 and V is TRBV27, with D perhaps matching TRBD1 or TRBD2 (5 bases each). Trimming took off 6 bases at V and 1 base at J, with 13 bases between the two ends. This CDR3 contains 14 residues. The germline CDR1 and CDR2 sequences are MNHEY and SMNVEV (reference sequence). CDR3 sequence: CASSQRDPSYEQYF. The CDR3 bases are TGTGCCAGCAGCCAACGGGACCCTTCCTACGAGCAGTACTTC.

This clone was seen a few times. The rearrangement joins TRBV5-8 to TRBJ1-5, with D unresolved. The CDR3 sequence is 15 residues long. V lost 6 bases to trimming and J lost 3 bases, with 16 bases between them. Germline values: CDR1 SGHTS, CDR2 YDEGEE. The CDR3: CASTRLRAVNQPQHF. CDR3 in DNA: TGTGCCAGCACCAGATTGAGGGCCGTCAATCAGCCCCAGCATTTT.

The chain is built from TRBV7-9 and TRBJ2-3, with a weak D call TRBD1 (6 bases). The germline V gene encodes CDR1 SEHNR and CDR2 FQNEAQ (reference sequence). Trimming removed 3 bases from V and 4 bases from J, with 11 bases in between. This CDR3 region has 14 residues. The CDR3 is CASSLRQAPDTQYF. In DNA, the CDR3 is TGTGCCAGCAGCTTGAGACAGGCCCCAGATACGCAGTATTTT.

The chain has TRBV5-6 and TRBJ2-7; D unresolved. There are 12 residues in the CDR3. V was shortened by 4 bases and J by 5 bases, with 10 bases between the two germline ends. Germline CDR1 reads SGHDT; CDR2 reads YYEEEE. CDR3 sequence reads: CASSLKGHEQYF. The CDR3 nucleotides are TGTGCCAGCAGCCTCAAGGGCCACGAGCAGTACTTC.

This clone was recorded only once. The rearrangement links TRBV5-4 to TRBJ2-7; 15 nucleotides align to TRBD2. CDR1 and CDR2 (germline): SGHNT, YYREEE (reference sequence). This CDR3 region has 15 residues. J lost 6 bases, V lost 4 bases, and 5 bases had no gene match. The CDR3 here is CASSAGLAGGVEQYF. Here the CDR3 DNA reads TGTGCCAGCAGCGCCGGACTAGCGGGAGGGGTCGAGCAGTACTTC.

This clone was recorded once. The CDR3 DNA sequence: TGTGCCAGCAGAATCACAGGGGGCCCGGAGACTGAAGCTTTCTTT. Amino acid sequence: CASRITGGPETEAFF. V usage is TRBV13 and J usage is TRBJ1-1; TRBD1 agrees at 9 bases. Trimming cost V 6 bases and J 5 bases; bases outside gene matches: 10. The CDR3 spans 15 residues. Germline V gene sequence: CDR1 PRHDT, CDR2 FYEKMQ (reference sequence).